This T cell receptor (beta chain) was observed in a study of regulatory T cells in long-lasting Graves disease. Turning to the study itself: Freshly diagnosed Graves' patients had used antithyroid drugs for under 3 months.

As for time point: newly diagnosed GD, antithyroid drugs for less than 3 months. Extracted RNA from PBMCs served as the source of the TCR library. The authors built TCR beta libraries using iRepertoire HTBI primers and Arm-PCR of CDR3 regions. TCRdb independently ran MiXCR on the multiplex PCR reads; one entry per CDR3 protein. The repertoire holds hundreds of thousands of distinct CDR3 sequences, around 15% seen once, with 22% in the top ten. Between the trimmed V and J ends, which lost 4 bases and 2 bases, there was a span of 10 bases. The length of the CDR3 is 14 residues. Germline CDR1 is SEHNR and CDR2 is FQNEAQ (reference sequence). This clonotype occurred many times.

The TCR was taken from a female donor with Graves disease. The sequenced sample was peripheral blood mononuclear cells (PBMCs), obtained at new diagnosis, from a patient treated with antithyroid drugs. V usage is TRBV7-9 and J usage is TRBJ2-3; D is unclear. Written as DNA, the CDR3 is TGTGCCAGCAGCTATAGGGCCGTCACAGATACGCAGTATTTT. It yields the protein CASSYRAVTDTQYF.